This TCR beta chain was retrieved from a study of T-cell memory formation after mild COVID-19. The wider study: There were largely donor-specific TCR clusters. Notes on the study in general: Shrinking CD4+ clones were chiefly CM and EM; CD8+ ones were chiefly EMRA.

Germline CDR1 SGHVS, CDR2 FQNEAQ. V was pared by 7 bases and J by 3 bases, with 15 bases between. The CDR3 spans 14 residues. About this clonotype itself: Its antigen is still unknown.

A single record per CDR3 protein comes from TCRdb applying MiXCR to the 5' RACE reads. The repertoire holds about 140,000 distinct CDR3 sequences, with 11% to 15% as singletons. The chain uses TRBV7-8 and TRBJ2-5; possible D gene TRBD1, 6 bases. Sequencing was carried out using PBMCs or a T cell subset sorted from them (not recorded which). The sequence was collected from an adult woman who had mild COVID-19 (a few samples of this study predate the infection). Cell type and time point are not known. The CDR3 is CASTQGNGEETQYF. The CDR3 DNA reads TGTGCCAGCACCCAGGGGAACGGCGAAGAGACCCAGTACTTC. Using reference TRBV7-8 and TRBJ2-5 for the parts outside the CDR3, the full variable domain is GAGVSQSPRYKVAKRGQDVALRCDPISGHVSLFWYQQALGQGPEFLTYFQNEAQLDKSGLPSDRFFAERPEGSVSTLKIQRTQQEDSAVYLCASTQGNGEETQYFGPGTRLLVL.